This entry concerns a single T cell receptor (beta chain). Its antigen is unknown. The data stem from a study of blood T cells in healthy people across ages. Whole-study results and caveats: Naive CD4+ cells and diversity were both higher in long-lived donors than in aged donors.

Alongside a J-beta primer mix, a sample-barcoded 5' primer served in a second PCR lasting roughly 6 to 11 cycles. Each CDR3 protein gets one entry after TCRdb re-called the 5' RACE reads with MiXCR. This table has over a million distinct CDR3 sequences, around 27% appearing once. The CDR3 spans 16 residues. Deletions cut 3 bases from V and 0 bases from J, with 12 bases between. Per the germline V gene, CDR1 is MGHDK and CDR2 is SYGVNS. The sample also formed part of further work on T cells of mothers and their children.

The sequenced sample was blood. The sequence came from a girl aged 2 to 10 in good health. The V gene is TRBV25-1, the J gene TRBJ1-3; D might be TRBD1 (5 bases). In DNA, the CDR3 is TGTGCCAGCAGTGAGGTGCAGGGCAACTCTGGAAACACCATATATTTT. This codes for CASSEVQGNSGNTIYF.